One and the same sample provided the 17 T cell receptor beta chains below, sequenced in a study of T cells in Graves' hyperthyroidism and ophthalmopathy. The source material, RNA transcripts, was used to amplify TCR beta CDR3 regions. Carried out on the TCR CDR3, a first-round RT-PCR used the HTBI primer set. MiXCR, run by TCRdb on the multiplex PCR reads, gives a single entry per CDR3 protein. The sample lists fewer than 550,000 distinct CDR3 sequences; about 15% were seen once. The sequenced material came from blood. These receptors were taken from a woman aged 18 to 35 with Graves' hyperthyroidism.

This clonotype was counted only a few times. The chain links TRBV9 to TRBJ1-4, with D tentatively TRBD1 (5 bases). Germline V gene sequence: CDR1 SGDLS, CDR2 YYNGEE. The CDR3 has 16 amino acids. Trimming took 3 bases from V and 4 from J, leaving 16 bases between them. CDR3 nucleotide sequence: TGTGCCAGCAGCGAGGGCCTCAGGAGGGGTAATGAAAAACTGTTTTTT. It specifies CASSEGLRRGNEKLFF.

This clonotype was seen a few times. The chain carries TRBV6-5 and TRBJ2-7; D might be TRBD2 (6 bases). The CDR3 loop spans 14 amino acids. Trimming took 2 bases from V and 5 from J, leaving 13 bases between them. CDR1 is MNHEY and CDR2 is SVGAGI in the germline V gene. CDR3 DNA sequence: TGTGCCAGCAGTTACCCGGGAGCACTTAACGAGCAGTACTTC. Protein product: CASSYPGALNEQYF.

This clonotype was seen repeatedly, ten times or more. The chain joins TRBV6-6 to TRBJ1-2; no clear D gene. V shed 1 base and J shed 8 bases, with 17 bases lying between them. This CDR3 is built from 15 residues. Germline lookup yields CDR1 MNHNY and CDR2 SVGAGI (reference sequence). Written as DNA, the CDR3 is TGTGCCAGCAGTTACTACGAGACACTTGGCTGGGGCTACACCTTC. It is translated as CASSYYETLGWGYTF.

With respect to this clonotype: This may arise from a read error, as a much more abundant clone is one base away. The chain carries TRBV11-2 and TRBJ2-6, with a possible D match to TRBD2 (6 bases). Trimming pared 7 bases from V and 2 bases from J, leaving 18 bases between. This CDR3 is 17 amino acids long. Germline CDR1 reads SGHAT; CDR2 reads FQNNGV. The DNA for the CDR3 is TGTGCCAGCAACCCCGGGACGGGGGAAACTGGGGCCAACGTCCTGACTTTC. This gives the protein CASNPGTGETGANVLTF.

This clonotype was recorded a few times. The rearrangement uses TRBV2 and TRBJ1-5; D remains ambiguous. Per germline, CDR1 SNHLY and CDR2 FYNNEI. V was cut by 3 bases and J by 3 bases, with 9 bases left in between. The CDR3 sequence is 14 residues long. Written as DNA, the CDR3 is TGTGCCAGCAGTGATTGGGGATACAATCAGCCCCAGCATTTT. Its translation: CASSDWGYNQPQHF.

Many counts were recorded for this clonotype. The chain carries TRBV20-1 and TRBJ1-1, with 7 bases lining up with TRBD1. The germline V gene has CDR1 DFQATT and CDR2 SNEGSKA (reference sequence). This CDR3 comprises 12 residues. Here the CDR3 reads CSAGQPNTEAFF. CDR3 in DNA: TGCAGCGCGGGACAGCCGAACACTGAAGCTTTCTTT.

V is TRBV19 and J is TRBJ1-3; D is undetermined. Trimming took off 7 bases at V and 0 bases at J, with 13 bases between the two ends. This CDR3 is built from 15 residues. The V gene's germline CDR1 is LNHDA and CDR2 SQIVND (reference sequence). The CDR3 DNA sequence: TGTGCCAGTAAAGACACCCGGAGCTCTGGAAACACCATATATTTT. Translating it yields CASKDTRSSGNTIYF.

This clonotype was observed a few times. CDR3 DNA sequence: TGCAGTGCTAGAGGCCGGACAGCCTCTGGAAACACCATATATTTT. It yields the protein CSARGRTASGNTIYF. This chain links TRBV20-1 with TRBJ1-3, with a possible D match to TRBD1 (6 bases). The CDR3 covers 15 residues. Per the germline V gene, CDR1 is DFQATT and CDR2 is SNEGSKA (reference sequence). Between the trimmed V and J ends, which lost 1 base and 0 bases, there was a span of 10 bases.

The sample holds many counts of this clonotype. V is TRBV5-1 and J is TRBJ2-7; 10 nucleotides line up with TRBD2. Losses at the gene ends were 4 bases for V and 3 bases for J; bases not matched to a gene: 7. This CDR3 spans 15 amino acids. Per the germline V gene, CDR1 is SGHRS and CDR2 is YFSETQ. CDR3 bases: TGCGCCAGCAGCCCACGGACTAGCGGAGACTACGAGCAGTACTTC. Translating gives CASSPRTSGDYEQYF.

This clonotype was counted many times. The chain uses TRBV7-2 and TRBJ1-1, with 9 bases aligning to TRBD1. This CDR3 is 15 amino acids long. Germline CDR1 and CDR2: SGHTA and FQGNSA. V gave up 5 bases and J gave up 5 bases; unmatched junction bases: 9. The CDR3 is CASSRRTGGLTEAFF. CDR3 DNA: TGTGCCAGCAGCCGACGAACAGGGGGCCTGACTGAAGCTTTCTTT.

The chain joins TRBV19 to TRBJ1-2; 7 bases align to TRBD1. Germline lookup yields CDR1 LNHDA and CDR2 SQIVND (reference sequence). Trimming removed 1 base from V and 1 base from J; junction bases left unmatched: 6. There are 16 residues in the CDR3. The CDR3 DNA is TGTGCCAGTAGTATAGGGACAGGTCGCTTTAACTATGGCTACACCTTC. This sequence encodes CASSIGTGRFNYGYTF.

This clonotype showed up just a few times. This rearrangement joins TRBV29-1 to TRBJ2-1, with TRBD1 matching 10 bases. The ends lost 7 bases at V and 9 bases at J; junction bases unmatched: 12. Germline loops: CDR1 SQVTM, CDR2 ANQGSEA. The CDR3 is 14 amino acids. CDR3 amino acids: CSDKRGTGDGEQFF. The DNA of the CDR3 is TGCAGCGATAAACGGGGGACAGGGGACGGTGAGCAGTTCTTC.

The rearrangement links TRBV11-2 to TRBJ2-3, with 10 bases aligning to TRBD2. The CDR3 runs to 21 residues. Per germline, CDR1 SGHAT and CDR2 FQNNGV. V was pared by 1 base and J by 3 bases, with 19 bases of the junction left unmatched. In DNA form, the CDR3 reads TGTGCCAGCAGCTTAGCTAGCGGGAGCGGTGTTTTCGCTTGGGGGACAGATACGCAGTATTTT. Amino acids: CASSLASGSGVFAWGTDTQYF.

This clonotype was seen a handful of times. V usage is TRBV19 and J usage is TRBJ2-1; 7 bases line up with TRBD1. J gave up 2 bases and V 6 bases, and 10 bases lay outside the gene matches. CDR1 is LNHDA and CDR2 is SQIVND in the germline V gene (reference sequence). The CDR3 runs to 16 residues. Here the CDR3 reads CASRLAGGSPYNEQFF. CDR3 nucleotide sequence: TGTGCCAGTAGGTTAGCAGGGGGATCTCCCTACAATGAGCAGTTCTTC.

At least ten counts were recorded for this clonotype. The V call is TRBV28, the J call TRBJ2-5, with a tentative D call TRBD1 (6 bases). Germline CDR1 and CDR2: MDHEN and SYDVKM. V was clipped by 2 bases and J by 5 bases, with 12 bases between them. The CDR3 runs 14 residues. DNA of the CDR3: TGTGCCAGCAGTTTAACCGGCAGGGGTGAGACCCAGTACTTC. The encoded protein is CASSLTGRGETQYF. The whole variable domain, remainder taken from reference TRBV28 and TRBJ2-5, is DVKVTQSSRYLVKRTGEKVFLECVQDMDHENMFWYRQDPGLGLRLIYFSYDVKMKEKGDIPEGYSVSREKKERFSLILESASTNQTSMYLCASSLTGRGETQYFGPGTRLLVL.

This clonotype was detected only once. Given a much more abundant clone one base away, this may be a read error. The chain combines TRBV6-1 with TRBJ1-1, with no clear D. V was cut by 3 bases and J by 0 bases, with 8 bases left in between. The CDR3 sequence is 14 residues long. Germline assignment: CDR1 MNHNS and CDR2 SASEGT. CDR3 nucleotide sequence: TGTGCCAGCAGTGAGTCGGACCTGAACACTGAAGCTTTCTTT. Amino acids: CASSESDLNTEAFF.

This clonotype has only a few counts. The chain is built from TRBV7-9 and TRBJ2-2, with D unclear. The CDR3 has 18 residues. With 1 base removed from V and 1 base from J, the gap between germline ends came to 16 bases. CDR1 and CDR2 from the germline V gene are SEHNR and FQNEAQ (reference sequence). The CDR3 region is CASSLVRRTFMNTGELFF. CDR3 DNA sequence: TGTGCCAGCAGCTTAGTGCGCAGAACCTTCATGAACACCGGGGAGCTGTTTTTT.